These 16 T cell receptor beta chains share one sample of origin, sequenced in a study of cytotoxic CD8 clonotypes in ibrutinib-treated CLL (dated by TCRdb to 2020 to 2022). Library creation used the immunoSEQ multiplex PCR assay. TCRdb stores this immuneACCESS table with in-frame sequences only. Part of the clones is absent; in the studies checked, under half of the shortfall reflects unresolved V genes, and no reason is known for the rest. Across this sample there are approximately 32,000 clones, with 49% seen only once. The ten top clones hold approximately 19% of the sample. Sequencing was performed on PBMCs, taken before ibrutinib treatment. These receptors were obtained from a human donor with chronic lymphocytic leukemia.

This clone was seen more than once but under ten times. The V and J genes are TRBV6-1 and TRBJ1-2; tentatively, D is TRBD1 (5 bases). The V end lost 0 bases, the J end lost 6 bases, and 14 bases lay between the germline ends. The CDR3 is made up of 15 amino acids. In germline, CDR1 is MNHNS, CDR2 SASEGT. The CDR3 here is CASSEALLDTDGYTF. DNA of the CDR3: TGTGCCAGCAGTGAAGCGCTTTTGGACACTGATGGCTACACCTTC.

CDR3 amino acids: CASSPEGRQNIQYF. DNA for the CDR3: TGTGCCAGCAGTCCCGAGGGGCGTCAAAACATTCAGTACTTC. The J gene is TRBJ2-4, the V gene TRBV6-5; TRBD1 or TRBD2 may be the D gene (5 bases each). The germline V gene encodes CDR1 MNHEY and CDR2 SVGAGI. The CDR3 consists of 14 residues. Trimming pared 5 bases from V and 5 bases from J, leaving 13 bases between.

The CDR3 spells CASSDVQGGNEQFF. The DNA of the CDR3 is TGTGCCAGCAGTGACGTCCAGGGGGGTAATGAGCAGTTCTTC. The chain recombines TRBV6-4 with TRBJ2-1; D possibly corresponds to TRBD1 (7 bases). The germline V gene has CDR1 MRHNA and CDR2 SNTAGT. The CDR3 length is 14 residues. Trimming pared 2 bases from V and 7 bases from J, leaving 12 bases between.

The rearrangement joins TRBV5-4 to TRBJ1-1, with a tentative D call TRBD1 (6 bases). Trimming shortened V by 0 bases and J by 8 bases, and 14 bases separated the two germline ends. Germline V lookup: CDR1 SGHNT, CDR2 YYREEE (reference sequence). The CDR3 loop spans 14 amino acids. For the CDR3, the DNA is TGTGCCAGCAGCTTGGGCGGGACACTGGGAGAAGCTTTCTTT. Protein product: CASSLGGTLGEAFF. The full variable domain, in which reference TRBV5-4 and TRBJ1-1 provide the parts outside the CDR3, is ETGVTQSPTHLIKTRGQQVTLRCSSQSGHNTVSWYQQALGQGPQFIFQYYREEENGRGNFPPRFSGLQFPNYSSELNVNALELDDSALYLCASSLGGTLGEAFFGQGTRLTVV.

The chain uses TRBV9 and TRBJ1-1; 7 bases agree with TRBD1. Germline assignment: CDR1 SGDLS and CDR2 YYNGEE. Trimming took 4 bases from V and 5 from J; bases not matched to a gene: 8. This CDR3 contains 14 residues. This chain's CDR3 is CASSMQGVDTEAFF. In nucleotides, the CDR3 is TGTGCCAGCAGCATGCAGGGGGTTGATACTGAAGCTTTCTTT.

V is TRBV14 and J is TRBJ2-7; either TRBD1 or TRBD2 may supply D (5 bases each). The ends were cut back, 4 bases at V and 3 bases at J, with 16 bases in the middle. CDR1 and CDR2 from the germline V gene are SGHDN and FVKESK. This CDR3 is 15 amino acids long. The CDR3 loop is CASSPGRLVIYEQYF. CDR3 in DNA: TGTGCCAGCAGCCCGGGGCGTCTGGTTATCTACGAGCAGTACTTC.

The rearrangement links TRBV7-9 to TRBJ1-6, with a possible D match to TRBD1 (5 bases). Trimming left V 5 bases short and J 13 bases short, with 15 bases between. Germline V gene data show CDR1 as SEHNR and CDR2 as FQNEAQ (reference sequence). The CDR3 has 13 amino acids. In DNA form, the CDR3 reads TGTGCCAGCAGCCTAGACCCCGGGGACCCCCTCCACTTT. It translates to CASSLDPGDPLHF.

The V gene is TRBV13, the J gene TRBJ2-7, with 9 nucleotides matching TRBD2. The germline V gene encodes CDR1 PRHDT and CDR2 FYEKMQ (reference sequence). The V gene end was trimmed by 5 bases and the J gene end by 1 base; junction bases not matched to a gene: 12. The CDR3 spans 17 residues. The CDR3 loop is CASSSPGGLALSYEQYF. CDR3 nucleotide sequence: TGTGCCAGCAGCAGTCCGGGTGGACTAGCGTTGTCCTACGAGCAGTACTTC.

V and J are TRBV4-2 and TRBJ1-5; D perhaps matches TRBD1 (6 bases). The ends were cut back, 1 base at V and 0 bases at J, with 13 bases in the middle. The CDR3 is made up of 17 amino acids. Germline assignment: CDR1 LGHNA and CDR2 YNFKEQ. The CDR3 region is CASSQVNTGFSNQPQHF. The DNA of the CDR3 is TGTGCCAGCAGCCAAGTGAACACAGGGTTTAGCAATCAGCCCCAGCATTTT.

This clone came up once. This sequence joins TRBV14 and TRBJ1-1, with D perhaps TRBD1 (5 bases). The germline V and J ends were trimmed by 3 bases and 9 bases, with 17 bases remaining between them. CDR1 and CDR2 (germline): SGHDN, FVKESK. The CDR3 has 14 amino acids. The DNA for the CDR3 is TGTGCCAGCAGCCATAACGCGGGGACGGTTAAAGCTTTCTTT. Its protein product is CASSHNAGTVKAFF.

The rearrangement uses TRBV2 and TRBJ1-5; a possible D gene is TRBD1 (6 bases). V lost 8 bases and J 4 bases, leaving 12 bases between the germline ends. Germline CDR1 SNHLY, CDR2 FYNNEI. The CDR3 has 13 residues. In DNA form, the CDR3 reads TGTGCCAGCGACAGGAACCCAAATCAGCCCCAGCATTTT. Translation gives CASDRNPNQPQHF.

V and J are TRBV7-3 and TRBJ2-7; 8 positions match TRBD2. V shed 4 bases, J shed 9 bases, and the junction held 5 bases outside the gene matches. The CDR3 totals 12 residues. Germline assignment: CDR1 SGHTA and CDR2 FQGTGA. CDR3 nucleotide sequence: TGTGCCAGCAGCTCCCGGACTAGCTGGCAGTACTTC. As protein: CASSSRTSWQYF.

This sequence joins TRBV14 and TRBJ1-1; D call uncertain. The CDR3 has 13 residues. Germline CDR1 is SGHDN and CDR2 is FVKESK. The V and J ends lost 4 bases and 3 bases respectively, with 9 bases between them. In DNA, the CDR3 is TGTGCCAGCAGCCTAAATCGGGACACTGAAGCTTTCTTT. As protein: CASSLNRDTEAFF.

The rearrangement links TRBV6-5 to TRBJ2-7, with unresolved D. The ends were cut back, 2 bases at V and 4 bases at J, with 6 bases in the middle. There are 12 residues in the CDR3. Germline CDR1 reads MNHEY; CDR2 reads SVGAGI. CDR3 in amino acids: CASSYPPYEQYF. The DNA for the CDR3 is TGTGCCAGCAGTTACCCTCCTTACGAGCAGTACTTC.

The chain employs TRBV5-1 and TRBJ2-2; 10 nucleotides agree with TRBD2. The germline gives CDR1 SGHRS, CDR2 YFSETQ. The length of the CDR3 is 19 residues. After removal of 0 bases from V and 2 bases from J, the junction contained 10 bases not matched to a gene. The DNA of the CDR3 is TGCGCCAGCAGCTTGGGTCCTAGCGGGGGCGTAATAAACACCGGGGAGCTGTTTTTT. Protein: CASSLGPSGGVINTGELFF.

This clone was counted a few times. V and J are TRBV11-1 and TRBJ1-6; 7 bases are a match to TRBD1. The trim removed 3 bases at V and 10 bases at J, leaving 9 bases unmatched. CDR1 is SGHAT, CDR2 FQDESV, per germline (reference sequence). The CDR3 loop spans 15 amino acids. This CDR3 is CASSLSSSGGSPLHF. The CDR3 coding sequence is TGTGCCAGCAGCTTGTCATCGTCAGGGGGGTCACCCCTCCACTTT.